This paragraph covers one T cell receptor (beta chain) sequence. In the same sample, other DNA sequences code for this CDR3. This table comes from immunoSEQ multiplex PCR, and its TCRdb copy is limited to in-frame clones, with some not included. The sample carries approximately 57,000 clones, around 90% recorded once. The source of the sample is a study of OX40 agonist ivuxolimab in advanced cancers. Study-level background: Patient treatment consisted of intravenous ivuxolimab administration every 2 weeks at 0.01 to 10 mg/kg. Averaging 60 years in age, with a range of roughly 23 to 85, the cohort was around 85% male.

The sampling schedule covered blood at baseline, cycle 4 day 1, and cycle 7 day 1. V gave up 1 base and J gave up 4 bases, with 5 bases separating them. This CDR3 has 13 amino acids. Per germline, CDR1 LNHDA and CDR2 SQIVND (reference sequence). V usage is TRBV19 and J usage is TRBJ2-1; D unresolved. The sequencing here drew on CD4+ or CD8+ T cells sorted from blood, taken in a trial of the OX40 agonist ivuxolimab. This TCR was sampled from an adult with an advanced solid tumor such as melanoma, head and neck, liver or kidney cancer. The CDR3: CASSIGRYNEQFF. Here the CDR3 DNA reads TGTGCCAGTAGTATAGGACGATACAATGAGCAGTTCTTC.